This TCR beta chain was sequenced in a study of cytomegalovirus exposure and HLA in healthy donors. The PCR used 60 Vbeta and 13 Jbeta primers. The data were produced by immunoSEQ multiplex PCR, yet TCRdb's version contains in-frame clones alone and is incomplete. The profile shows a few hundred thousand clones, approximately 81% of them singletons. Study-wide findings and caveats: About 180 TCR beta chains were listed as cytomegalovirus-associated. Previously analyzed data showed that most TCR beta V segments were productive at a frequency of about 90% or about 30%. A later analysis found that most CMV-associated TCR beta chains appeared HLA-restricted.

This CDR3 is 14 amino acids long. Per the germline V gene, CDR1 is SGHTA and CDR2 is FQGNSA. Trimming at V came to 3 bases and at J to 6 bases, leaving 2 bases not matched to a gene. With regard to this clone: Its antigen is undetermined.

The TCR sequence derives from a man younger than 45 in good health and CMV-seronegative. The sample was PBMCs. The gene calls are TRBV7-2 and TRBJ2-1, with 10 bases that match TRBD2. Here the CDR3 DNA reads TGTGCCAGCAGCTTGTCTAGCGGGGGCAATGAGCAGTTCTTC. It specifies CASSLSSGGNEQFF. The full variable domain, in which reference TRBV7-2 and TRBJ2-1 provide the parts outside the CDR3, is GAGVSQSPSNKVTEKGKDVELRCDPISGHTALYWYRQSLGQGLEFLIYFQGNSAPDKSGLPSDRFSAERTGGSVSTLTIQRTQQEDSAVYLCASSLSSGGNEQFFGPGTRLTVL.